The 11 T cell receptor beta chains given below trace back to one sample, sequenced in a study of human T cells and chemical hapten exposure. TCRdb ran MiXCR on the RACE reads and lists one entry per CDR3 protein. The table records fewer than 100,000 distinct CDR3 sequences, roughly 12% of them present only once. Indicated time point: patch test 1, 2 weeks after DPC sensitization. Treatment here: therapeutic diphenylcyclopropenone sensitization with weekly scalp DPC. Sequencing used whole blood, obtained in connection with sensitization to the hapten diphenylcyclopropenone (DPC). These receptors were collected from a woman between 40 and 50 years old with alopecia areata. Some clones in this sample may be carry-over from other donors' samples.

This clonotype has just a few counts. V and J are TRBV7-9 and TRBJ1-1; the D is unclear. The CDR3 has 16 residues. V lost 0 bases to trimming and J lost 8 bases, with 19 bases between them. Germline V lookup: CDR1 SEHNR, CDR2 FQNEAQ (reference sequence). The CDR3 DNA sequence: TGTGCCAGCAGCTTAGCCTCGAGGGAGGGTTTCGGCGAAGCTTTCTTT. Residues: CASSLASREGFGEAFF.

A few counts support this clonotype. CDR3 in DNA: TGTGCCAGCAGGGGATACCGGGACAGCCATCGGAATGAGCAGTTCTTC. Its protein is CASRGYRDSHRNEQFF. The chain couples TRBV28 to TRBJ2-1, with 7 bases aligning to TRBD1. The germline CDR1 and CDR2 sequences are MDHEN and SYDVKM. The CDR3 is made up of 16 amino acids. The V and J ends lost 6 bases and 7 bases, in that order; junction bases with no gene match: 15.

This clonotype was counted a few times. The V gene is TRBV29-1, the J gene TRBJ2-1; maybe TRBD1 (6 bases). Between the trimmed V and J ends, which lost 7 bases and 9 bases, there was a span of 16 bases. This CDR3 is built from 12 residues. Germline lookup yields CDR1 SQVTM and CDR2 ANQGSEA. The CDR3 DNA sequence: TGCAGCGCCATTACAGGGTTAAGTGAGCAGTTCTTC. This sequence encodes CSAITGLSEQFF.

V gene TRBV5-4 combines with J gene TRBJ2-3, with 11 bases matching TRBD1. The V gene's germline CDR1 is SGHNT and CDR2 YYREEE (reference sequence). The CDR3 is 15 residues long. Unmatched junction bases numbered 2, after V lost 3 bases and J lost 2 bases. The CDR3 spells CASSWGQGDTDTQYF. The DNA of the CDR3 is TGTGCCAGCAGCTGGGGACAGGGGGACACAGATACGCAGTATTTT.

This clonotype was observed a few times. The V call is TRBV6-2 or TRBV6-3, the J call TRBJ2-6, with D perhaps matching TRBD1 (5 bases). V was cut by 2 bases and J by 0 bases, with 8 bases left in between. There are 16 residues in the CDR3. Germline V gene data show CDR1 as MNHEY and CDR2 as SVGEGT. DNA for the CDR3: TGTGCCAGCAGTTACGCAGGGTTCTCTGGGGCCAACGTCCTGACTTTC. It specifies CASSYAGFSGANVLTF.

This clonotype was seen only a few times. The rearrangement uses TRBV19 and TRBJ2-1, with a weak D call TRBD2 (5 bases). V was shortened by 2 bases and J by 4 bases, with 6 bases between the two germline ends. CDR1 is LNHDA and CDR2 is SQIVND in the germline V gene (reference sequence). The CDR3 length is 13 residues. The CDR3 spells CASSIREYNEQFF. CDR3 DNA sequence: TGTGCCAGTAGTATAAGGGAGTACAATGAGCAGTTCTTC.

Ten or more counts support this clonotype. The chain is built from TRBV7-6 and TRBJ2-7; TRBD2 is a possible D gene (6 bases). The CDR3 runs 16 residues. Germline loops: CDR1 SGHVS, CDR2 FNYEAQ. The V end was cut by 4 bases, the J end by 2 bases, with 18 bases between. CDR3 sequence (DNA): TGTGCCAGCAGCTCCACGGGACTGCTAGGGGCCTACGAGCAGTACTTC. This sequence encodes CASSSTGLLGAYEQYF.

This clonotype was recorded a few times. The J gene is TRBJ2-7, the V gene TRBV7-2, with D tentatively TRBD1 (6 bases). CDR3 length equals 14 residues. The germline V and J ends were trimmed by 5 bases and 3 bases, with 14 bases remaining between them. Germline V CDR1 and CDR2: SGHTA, FQGNSA. CDR3 in amino acids: CASSRQGPYYEQYF. DNA for the CDR3: TGTGCCAGCAGCCGCCAGGGGCCATACTACGAGCAGTACTTC.

In this sample, this clonotype turned up a few times. The chain couples TRBV29-1 to TRBJ2-3; TRBD1 agrees at 7 bases. The CDR3 has 16 amino acids. Germline CDR1 SQVTM, CDR2 ANQGSEA. With 8 bases clipped from V and 0 bases from J, the junction kept 14 bases outside the gene matches. The CDR3 sequence is CSTIGGQETSTDTQYF. Here the CDR3 DNA reads TGCAGCACCATAGGGGGCCAGGAGACTAGCACAGATACGCAGTATTTT.

The table lists this clonotype with a few counts. The chain uses TRBV4-3 and TRBJ1-5; no clear D. Germline assignment: CDR1 LGHNA and CDR2 YSLEER. The V end lost 4 bases, the J end lost 1 base, and 11 bases lay between the germline ends. The CDR3 covers 15 residues. DNA of the CDR3: TGCGCCAGCAGCCCCCAGGTGGGCAGCAATCAGCCCCAGCATTTT. This translates into CASSPQVGSNQPQHF.

The chain uses TRBV18 and TRBJ2-1; perhaps TRBD2 as D (6 bases). The CDR3 has 14 residues. In germline, CDR1 is KGHSH, CDR2 LQKENI. The V and J ends lost 2 bases and 5 bases respectively, with 10 bases between them. The CDR3 reads CASSPREADNEQFF. CDR3 sequence (DNA): TGTGCCAGCTCACCAAGGGAGGCCGACAATGAGCAGTTCTTC.